This TCR beta chain was sequenced during a study of neurological immune-mediated disorders. As for time point: longitudinal time-point 2. Whenever a sequencing run was performed, it yielded over 190 million TCR-beta sequences from 15-18 subjects. MiXCR, applied by TCRdb to the 5' RACE reads, yields one record per CDR3 protein. The top ten clones hold about 2.5% of a sample with roughly 34,000 distinct CDR3 sequences, less than 15% of them seen once. Many counts were recorded for this clonotype. Sequencing used PBMCs. The receptor comes from a woman aged 40 to 50 in good health.

The CDR3 sequence: CASSQERAGTPLHF. The CDR3 bases are TGCGCCAGCAGCCAAGAGAGGGCAGGGACCCCCCTCCACTTT. This sequence joins TRBV4-1 and TRBJ1-6; D is perhaps TRBD1 (5 bases). This CDR3 comprises 14 residues. Trimming removed 0 bases from V and 13 bases from J, with 13 bases in between. Germline V lookup: CDR1 MGHRA, CDR2 YSYEKL.